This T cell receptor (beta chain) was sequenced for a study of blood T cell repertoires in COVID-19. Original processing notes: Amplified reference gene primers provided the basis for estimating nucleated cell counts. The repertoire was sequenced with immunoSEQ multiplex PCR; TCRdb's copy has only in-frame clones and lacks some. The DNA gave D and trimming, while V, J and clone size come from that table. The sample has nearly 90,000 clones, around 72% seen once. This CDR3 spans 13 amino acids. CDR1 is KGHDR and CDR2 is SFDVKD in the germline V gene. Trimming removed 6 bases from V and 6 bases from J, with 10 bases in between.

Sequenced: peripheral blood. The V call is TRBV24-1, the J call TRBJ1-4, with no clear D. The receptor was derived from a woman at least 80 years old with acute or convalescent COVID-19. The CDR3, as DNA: TGTGCCACCAGTATAAGAACGGATGAAAAACTGTTTTTT. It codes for CATSIRTDEKLFF.